This passage covers 28 T cell receptor beta chains from one sample sequenced in a study of blood T cells in healthy people across ages. Alongside a J-beta primer mix, a sample-barcoded 5' primer served in a second PCR lasting about 7 to 11 cycles. TCRdb reprocessed the 5' RACE reads with MiXCR, giving one entry per CDR3 protein. The sample consists of roughly 1.7 million distinct CDR3 sequences, about 32% of them appearing once. Sequenced input: blood. The receptors were sampled from a woman aged 25 to 39 in good health.

This clonotype turned up a few times. The genes are TRBV12-3 or TRBV12-4 and TRBJ1-2; 11 bases fit TRBD1. CDR3 length: 13 residues. With 7 bases clipped from V and 4 bases from J, the junction kept 2 bases outside the gene matches. DNA of the CDR3: TGTGCCAGCATCGGGACAGGGGGCTATGGCTACACCTTC. This encodes CASIGTGGYGYTF.

V usage is TRBV15 and J usage is TRBJ2-7, with D perhaps being TRBD1 or TRBD2 (6 bases each). With 5 bases removed from V and 3 bases from J, the gap between germline ends came to 11 bases. The germline CDR1 and CDR2 sequences are LNHNV and YYDKDF (reference sequence). CDR3 length: 13 amino acids. The CDR3: CATSFGGNYEQYF. Written as DNA, the CDR3 is TGTGCCACCAGCTTCGGGGGCAACTACGAGCAGTACTTC.

As to this clonotype: One end of the junction varies from germline; a read error may be responsible. The chain is built from TRBV5-1 and TRBJ2-7; no clear D. This CDR3 comprises 12 residues. The germline gives CDR1 SGHRS, CDR2 YFSETQ. The CDR3 region is CASSSSSYEQHF. The CDR3 bases are TGCGCCAGCAGCTCGTCCTCCTACGAGCAGCACTTC.

This clonotype has at least ten counts. The chain joins TRBV7-9 to TRBJ2-1; perhaps TRBD2 as D (6 bases). CDR3 length: 13 residues. CDR1 and CDR2 (germline): SEHNR, FQNEAQ (reference sequence). The V end was cut by 4 bases, the J end by 6 bases, with 10 bases between. This CDR3 reads CASSSGTVNEQFF. The DNA for the CDR3 is TGTGCCAGCAGCTCCGGGACTGTCAATGAGCAGTTCTTC.

This clonotype has a handful of counts. The genes are TRBV7-2 and TRBJ1-5; the match to TRBD1 covers 7 bases. After removal of 5 bases from V and 4 bases from J, the junction contained 8 bases not matched to a gene. The CDR3 loop spans 15 amino acids. Looked up from germline, CDR1 is SGHTA and CDR2 is FQGNSA. DNA of the CDR3: TGTGCCAGCAGCGTTGCCGGGACAGCTAATCAGCCCCAGCATTTT. Its translation is CASSVAGTANQPQHF.

The chain recombines TRBV10-3 with TRBJ2-1; 9 bases match TRBD2. This CDR3 is 16 amino acids long. V shed 0 bases, J shed 2 bases, and the junction held 2 bases outside the gene matches. Germline V CDR1 and CDR2: ENHRY, SYGVKD. CDR3 protein: CAISESAGGTYNEQFF. The CDR3, as DNA: TGTGCCATCAGTGAGTCAGCGGGGGGAACCTACAATGAGCAGTTCTTC.

This clonotype has only a few counts. The chain joins TRBV29-1 to TRBJ1-2; 12 positions match TRBD1. The length of the CDR3 is 13 residues. The J segment lost 6 bases and the V segment lost 7 bases, leaving 6 bases of the junction unmatched. Germline CDR1 and CDR2: SQVTM and ANQGSEA. The CDR3 region has the DNA TGCAGCGAACCGGGACAGGGGGCACATGGCTACACCTTC. Protein sequence: CSEPGQGAHGYTF.

The genes are TRBV20-1 and TRBJ2-5, with TRBD2 as a possible D gene (6 bases). With 6 bases removed from V and 2 bases from J, the gap between germline ends came to 16 bases. This CDR3 region has 14 residues. Germline loops: CDR1 DFQATT, CDR2 SNEGSKA (reference sequence). This chain's CDR3 is CSAPQGGAQETQYF. CDR3 nucleotides: TGCAGTGCCCCCCAGGGCGGGGCACAAGAGACCCAGTACTTC.

In regard to this clonotype: One junction end disagrees with the germline gene, perhaps due to a read error. The chain is built from TRBV5-1 and TRBJ2-3; D possibly uses TRBD1 or TRBD2 (6 bases each). Germline CDR1 and CDR2: SGHRS and YFSETQ. This CDR3 has 16 residues. The CDR3 DNA is TGCGCCAGCAGCTTGGTAGGGGGACTCGGGGGAGATACACAGTATTTT. Translated: CASSLVGGLGGDTQYF.

This clonotype has only one observation. J is TRBJ2-1 and V is TRBV6-1, with TRBD2 matching over 8 bases. CDR3 size: 15 residues. V lost 2 bases, J lost 9 bases, and 9 bases stayed unmatched. CDR1 is MNHNS, CDR2 SASEGT, per germline. For the CDR3, the DNA is TGTGCCAGCAGTGAAACCGGGACTAGGAGTAGTGAGCAGTTCTTC. The encoded protein is CASSETGTRSSEQFF.

This clonotype was observed a single time. This sequence joins TRBV6-2 or TRBV6-3 and TRBJ2-7; possibly TRBD2 for D (7 bases). The germline gives CDR1 MNHEY, CDR2 SVGEGT. Trimming took off 7 bases at V and 2 bases at J, with 24 bases between the two ends. The CDR3 extends over 17 amino acids. In DNA form, the CDR3 reads TGTGCCAGCAATTTATTTCTAAGGCGGGGGCCTGCCTACGAGCAGTACTTC. Its translation is CASNLFLRRGPAYEQYF.

Turning to this clonotype: The DNA is left out, because the CDR3 cannot be placed on it with certainty; the CDR3 is given as TCRdb lists it. The V gene is TRBV27, the J gene TRBJ1-2; TRBD1, the table's D call, was not compared with the DNA. Germline V gene sequence: CDR1 MNHEY, CDR2 SMNVEV (reference sequence). 19 amino acids form the CDR3, both terminal residues included. This CDR3 is CASSLRRAGDSPLNYDYTF.

This chain uses TRBV28 with TRBJ2-1; D perhaps matches TRBD2 (6 bases). CDR3 size: 16 residues. The V end was cut by 5 bases, the J end by 2 bases, with 16 bases between. CDR1 and CDR2 from the germline V gene are MDHEN and SYDVKM. The CDR3 loop reads CASSLPAGSPYNEQFF. CDR3 sequence (DNA): TGTGCCAGCAGTCTCCCAGCGGGTAGCCCCTACAATGAGCAGTTCTTC.

This clonotype was observed a few times. This chain links TRBV9 with TRBJ2-3, with no clear D. Trimming left V 3 bases short and J 2 bases short, with 13 bases between. The CDR3 loop spans 15 amino acids. Germline assignment: CDR1 SGDLS and CDR2 YYNGEE. CDR3: CASSARGPYTDTQYF. The DNA of the CDR3 is TGTGCCAGCAGCGCCAGAGGACCGTACACAGATACGCAGTATTTT.

The chain carries TRBV20-1 and TRBJ2-1; 7 bases line up with TRBD2. The V gene's germline CDR1 is DFQATT and CDR2 SNEGSKA (reference sequence). The CDR3 covers 14 residues. CDR3 protein: CGLEGRGTSHEQFF. CDR3 bases: TGCGGACTAGAGGGGCGGGGTACGTCTCATGAGCAGTTCTTC.

This clonotype was recorded a few times. The chain has TRBV15 and TRBJ2-1, with 8 bases identical to TRBD1. V trimming: 0 bases; J trimming: 6 bases; junction bases outside the gene matches: 4. The CDR3 sequence is 15 residues long. Per germline, CDR1 LNHNV and CDR2 YYDKDF (reference sequence). CDR3: CATSRDTGGINEQFF. The CDR3 region has the DNA TGTGCCACCAGCAGAGACACAGGGGGGATCAATGAGCAGTTCTTC.

This clonotype was seen a handful of times. The gene calls are TRBV29-1 and TRBJ2-5, with a weak D call TRBD2 (5 bases). The ends were cut back, 4 bases at V and 11 bases at J, with 14 bases in the middle. This CDR3 has 11 residues. Germline V gene sequence: CDR1 SQVTM, CDR2 ANQGSEA. This chain's CDR3 is CSVVRVREQYF. Here the CDR3 DNA reads TGCAGCGTTGTGAGGGTTAGGGAGCAGTACTTC.

The CDR3: CASSFRPREDSGELFF. CDR3 DNA: TGTGCCAGCAGCTTCAGACCCAGGGAAGATTCCGGGGAGCTGTTTTTT. The chain uses TRBV13 and TRBJ2-2, with TRBD1 as a possible D gene (5 bases). V was clipped by 3 bases and J by 6 bases, with 17 bases between them. The CDR3 runs to 16 residues. The germline CDR1 and CDR2 sequences are PRHDT and FYEKMQ (reference sequence).

This clonotype was detected ten times or more. The CDR3 coding sequence is TGTGCCAGCGCCTTCAATGGCTACACCTTC. It specifies CASAFNGYTF. The rearrangement links TRBV2 to TRBJ1-2; D gene uncertain. Germline V gives CDR1 SNHLY, CDR2 FYNNEI. The V end lost 8 bases, the J end lost 6 bases, and 7 bases lay between the germline ends. The CDR3 sequence is 10 residues long.

The chain combines TRBV6-2 or TRBV6-3 with TRBJ2-7; 8 bases are shared with TRBD1. The CDR3 sequence is 12 residues long. V was clipped by 6 bases and J by 5 bases; unmatched bases: 3. The germline V gene encodes CDR1 MNHEY and CDR2 SVGEGT. The CDR3 DNA reads TGTGCCAGCAGGCAGGGGGCTCACGAGCAGTACTTC. This codes for CASRQGAHEQYF.

The J gene is TRBJ2-1, the V gene TRBV5-1, with 9 bases lining up with TRBD1. The CDR3 runs to 17 residues. Germline V lookup: CDR1 SGHRS, CDR2 YFSETQ. V lost 6 bases, J lost 0 bases, and 10 bases stayed unmatched. The CDR3 region has the DNA TGCGCCAGCACGGGGACAGGGCCTTATATCTCCTACAATGAGCAGTTCTTC. Protein: CASTGTGPYISYNEQFF.

This clonotype has more than one count but fewer than ten. V usage is TRBV12-3 or TRBV12-4 and J usage is TRBJ1-2; D possibly corresponds to TRBD1 (5 bases). V shed 2 bases and J shed 6 bases, with 10 bases lying between them. CDR3 length equals 13 residues. In DNA form, the CDR3 reads TGTGCCAGCAGTTTAACGACAGAGGATGGCTACACCTTC. Translating it yields CASSLTTEDGYTF.

The genes are TRBV7-9 and TRBJ1-1; weak D call: TRBD1 (6 bases). The CDR3 spans 16 residues. Germline V lookup: CDR1 SEHNR, CDR2 FQNEAQ (reference sequence). V lost 5 bases to trimming and J lost 3 bases, with 19 bases between them. CDR3 loop: CASSPPGPDSYTEAFF. CDR3 DNA sequence: TGTGCCAGCAGCCCCCCGGGCCCGGACAGCTACACTGAAGCTTTCTTT.

The genes are TRBV27 and TRBJ2-3; D is perhaps TRBD1 (6 bases). The ends were cut back, 8 bases at V and 5 bases at J, with 20 bases in the middle. Germline CDR1 is MNHEY and CDR2 is SMNVEV (reference sequence). The CDR3 covers 15 residues. The CDR3 loop reads CASSPGRGYLDTQYF. The CDR3, as DNA: TGTGCCAGCTCCCCGGGAAGGGGGTATTTAGATACGCAGTATTTT.

The gene calls are TRBV6-5 and TRBJ1-1, with a weak D call TRBD1 (6 bases). CDR3 length: 14 residues. Between the trimmed V and J ends, which lost 3 bases and 8 bases, there was a span of 16 bases. In germline, CDR1 is MNHEY, CDR2 SVGAGI. In DNA form, the CDR3 reads TGTGCCAGCAGTTATGGCCCGAACAGGGCCGAAGCTTTCTTT. Translating it yields CASSYGPNRAEAFF.

The CDR3 sequence: CASSQIGGLPYEQYF. DNA of the CDR3: TGTGCCAGCAGCCAGATAGGGGGATTACCCTACGAGCAGTACTTC. This chain links TRBV27 with TRBJ2-7; weak D call: TRBD1 (6 bases). CDR3 length: 15 residues. Trimming took off 6 bases at V and 2 bases at J, with 17 bases between the two ends. Germline V CDR1 and CDR2: MNHEY, SMNVEV (reference sequence).

Only a few counts were recorded for this clonotype. V usage is TRBV27 and J usage is TRBJ2-1; no definite D call. V was cut by 6 bases and J by 8 bases, with 17 bases left in between. The CDR3 spans 14 residues. Germline V CDR1 and CDR2: MNHEY, SMNVEV (reference sequence). The CDR3 bases are TGTGCCAGCAGCCGCCGGCCCGAGTTTTATGAGCAGTTCTTC. Its translation: CASSRRPEFYEQFF.

The V gene is TRBV28, the J gene TRBJ2-7, with 7 positions matching TRBD1. V was clipped by 6 bases and J by 3 bases; unmatched bases: 11. The V gene's germline CDR1 is MDHEN and CDR2 SYDVKM. The CDR3 extends over 15 amino acids. CDR3 DNA: TGTGCCAGCAGCAGGCCAGGACAGGCACACTACGAGCAGTACTTC. The encoded protein is CASSRPGQAHYEQYF. Based on the CDR3 plus reference TRBV28 and TRBJ2-7, the full variable domain is DVKVTQSSRYLVKRTGEKVFLECVQDMDHENMFWYRQDPGLGLRLIYFSYDVKMKEKGDIPEGYSVSREKKERFSLILESASTNQTSMYLCASSRPGQAHYEQYFGPGTRLTVT.